This TCR beta chain was identified in a study of blood T cells in healthy people across ages. Study overall: About one barcoded beta molecule per two T cells came from capture by template switching.

A sample-barcoded 5' primer and a J-beta primer mix were used in a second PCR of about 6 to 11 cycles. TCRdb processed the 5' RACE reads anew with MiXCR; each CDR3 protein has one entry. This table holds 800,000 to 950,000 distinct CDR3 sequences, about 29% found once. This clonotype has only a few counts. The antigen remains unidentified. Germline V CDR1 and CDR2: SGHRS, YFSETQ. Trimming removed 0 bases at V and 8 bases at J, with 14 bases between. The CDR3 has 15 amino acids. Whole-study findings and limits: Expanded clonotype shifts may have been confounded, as the donors had an unknown CMV status.

These records were also assigned to another study, of T cells of mothers and their children.

The chain uses TRBV5-1 and TRBJ1-4, with D perhaps matching TRBD1 (5 bases). The sequence was collected from a woman in her forties in good health. The specimen was blood. This CDR3 is CASSLASGREEKLFF. DNA of the CDR3: TGCGCCAGCAGCTTGGCTTCAGGGAGAGAAGAAAAACTGTTTTTT. Variable domain in full (rest from reference TRBV5-1 and TRBJ1-4): KAGVTQTPRYLIKTRGQQVTLSCSPISGHRSVSWYQQTPGQGLQFLFEYFSETQRNKGNFPGRFSGRQFSNSRSEMNVSTLELGDSALYLCASSLASGREEKLFFGSGTQLSVL.